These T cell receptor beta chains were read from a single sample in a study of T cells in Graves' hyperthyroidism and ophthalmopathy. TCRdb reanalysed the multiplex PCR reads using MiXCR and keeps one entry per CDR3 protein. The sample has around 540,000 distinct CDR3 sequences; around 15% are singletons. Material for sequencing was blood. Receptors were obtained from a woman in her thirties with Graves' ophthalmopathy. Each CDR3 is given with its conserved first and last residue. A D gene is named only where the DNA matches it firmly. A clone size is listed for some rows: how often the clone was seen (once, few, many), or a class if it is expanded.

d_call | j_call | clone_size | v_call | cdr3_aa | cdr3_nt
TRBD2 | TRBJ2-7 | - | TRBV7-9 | CASSSRTGLAGDEQYF | TGTGCCAGCAGCTCAAGGACGGGACTAGCGGGAGACGAGCAGTACTTC
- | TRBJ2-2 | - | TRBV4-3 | CASSQYGPGAATGELFF | TGCGCCAGCAGCCAATACGGGCCGGGGGCCGCCACCGGGGAGCTGTTTTTT
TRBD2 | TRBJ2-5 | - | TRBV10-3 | CAISERGLAGVGETQYF | TGTGCCATCAGCGAAAGGGGACTAGCGGGAGTAGGTGAGACCCAGTACTTC
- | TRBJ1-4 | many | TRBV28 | CASRSATPDSTATNEKLFF | TGTGCCAGCCGTTCAGCGACCCCGGACAGTACTGCAACTAATGAAAAACTGTTTTTT
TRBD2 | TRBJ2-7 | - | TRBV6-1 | CASSLSSGISYEQYF | TGTGCCAGCAGCCTGTCTAGCGGGATCTCCTACGAGCAGTACTTC
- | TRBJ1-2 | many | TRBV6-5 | CASSYSQGKDGYTF | TGTGCCAGCAGTTACTCCCAGGGGAAGGATGGCTACACCTTC
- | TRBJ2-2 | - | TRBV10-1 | CASTSRAGLETGELFF | TGCGCCAGCACCTCTAGGGCAGGGCTGGAGACCGGGGAGCTGTTTTTT
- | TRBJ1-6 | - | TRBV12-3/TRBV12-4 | CASSFGRASPLHF | TGTGCCAGCAGTTTTGGCAGGGCTTCACCCCTCCACTTT
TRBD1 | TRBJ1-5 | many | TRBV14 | CASSQDRGTGAGQPQHF | TGTGCCAGCAGCCAAGATCGGGGGACAGGGGCAGGGCAGCCCCAGCATTTT
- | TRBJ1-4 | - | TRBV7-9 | CASSWTVNEKLFF | TGTGCCAGCAGCTGGACAGTGAATGAAAAACTGTTTTTT
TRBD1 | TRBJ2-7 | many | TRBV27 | CASSHTSATDRGGEQYF | TGTGCCAGCAGCCATACCTCCGCGACAGACAGGGGGGGCGAGCAGTACTTC
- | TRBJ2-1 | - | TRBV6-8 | CASSYPLAWQFF | TGTGCCAGCTCATACCCCCTAGCTTGGCAGTTCTTC
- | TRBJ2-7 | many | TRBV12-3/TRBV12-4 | CASTKGSGYEQYF | TGTGCCAGCACCAAGGGTTCGGGCTACGAGCAGTACTTC
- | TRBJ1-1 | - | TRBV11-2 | CASSLTGNGNTEAFF | TGTGCCAGCAGCTTAACGGGGAACGGGAACACTGAAGCTTTCTTT
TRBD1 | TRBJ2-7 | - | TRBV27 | CASSWRTGFEQYF | TGTGCCAGCAGTTGGAGGACAGGGTTTGAGCAGTACTTC
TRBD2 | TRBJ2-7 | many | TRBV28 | CATYGGAGVEQYF | TGTGCCACTTACGGGGGTGCGGGGGTGGAGCAGTACTTC
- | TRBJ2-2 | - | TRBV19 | CASSWRPGELFF | TGTGCCAGTAGTTGGAGACCCGGGGAGCTGTTTTTT
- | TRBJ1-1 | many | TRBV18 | CASSPPPSRVVEAFF | TGTGCCAGCTCACCACCACCCTCCCGGGTTGTTGAAGCTTTCTTT
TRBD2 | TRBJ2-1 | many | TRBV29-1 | CSAGGTSAYNEQFF | TGCAGCGCCGGTGGGACTAGCGCCTACAATGAGCAGTTCTTC
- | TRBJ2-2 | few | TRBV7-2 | CASSHRPGYTGELFF | TGTGCCAGCAGCCATCGTCCGGGGTACACCGGGGAGCTGTTTTTT
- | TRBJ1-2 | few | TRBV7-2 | CASSVPATGADYGYTF | TGTGCCAGCAGCGTACCGGCGACGGGGGCTGACTATGGCTACACCTTC
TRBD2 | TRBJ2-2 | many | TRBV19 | CASTVRGLAGGGTGELFF | TGTGCCAGTACCGTGAGAGGGCTAGCGGGAGGTGGCACCGGGGAGCTGTTTTTT
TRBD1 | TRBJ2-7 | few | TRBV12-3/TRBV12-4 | CASSGQGTNEQYF | TGTGCCAGCAGTGGACAGGGGACGAACGAGCAGTACTTC
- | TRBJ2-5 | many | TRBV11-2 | CASSSTLAQYF | TGTGCCAGCAGCTCAACGTTGGCCCAGTACTTC
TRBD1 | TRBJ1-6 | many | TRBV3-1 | CASSQAGTAYNSPLHF | TGTGCCAGCAGCCAAGCCGGGACAGCTTATAATTCACCCCTCCACTTT
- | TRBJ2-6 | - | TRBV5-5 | CASSLAYQSPGANVLTF | TGTGCCAGCAGCTTGGCGTACCAGTCCCCTGGGGCCAACGTCCTGACTTTC
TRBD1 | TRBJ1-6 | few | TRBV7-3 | CASSLTGGESPLHF | TGTGCCAGCAGCTTAACAGGGGGCGAATCACCCCTCCACTTT
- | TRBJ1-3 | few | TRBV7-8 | CASSLVGTSGNTIYF | TGTGCCAGCAGCTTAGTTGGTACCTCTGGAAACACCATATATTTT
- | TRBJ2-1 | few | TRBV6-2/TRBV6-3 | CASKNPSSGTKGQFF | TGTGCCAGCAAGAATCCTTCCTCCGGGACCAAGGGGCAGTTCTTC
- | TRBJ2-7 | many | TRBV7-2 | CASSESKTYEQYF | TGTGCCAGCAGCGAATCAAAGACCTACGAGCAGTACTTC
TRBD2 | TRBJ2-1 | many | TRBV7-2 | CASSLREFASNEQFF | TGTGCCAGCAGCTTGCGGGAGTTCGCGTCGAATGAGCAGTTCTTC
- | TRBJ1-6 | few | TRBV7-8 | CASSLDGGRGANSPLHF | TGTGCCAGCAGCTTAGACGGGGGCAGGGGAGCGAATTCACCCCTCCACTTT
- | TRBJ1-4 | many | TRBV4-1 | CASSQGQRVTEKLFF | TGCGCCAGCAGCCAAGGACAGAGGGTAACTGAAAAACTGTTTTTT
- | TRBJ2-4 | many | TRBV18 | CASSPPAREVGQYF | TGTGCCAGCTCACCACCAGCCCGGGAAGTGGGACAGTACTTC
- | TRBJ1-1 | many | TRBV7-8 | CASSPLRANTEAFF | TGTGCCAGCAGCCCGTTACGGGCCAACACTGAAGCTTTCTTT
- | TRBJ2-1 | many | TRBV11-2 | CASSLVGGSPGGQFF | TGTGCCAGCAGCTTAGTGGGTGGTTCCCCAGGCGGGCAGTTCTTC
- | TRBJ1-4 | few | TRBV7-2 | CASSSRPSLNEKLFF | TGTGCCAGCAGCTCCCGGCCCAGCCTTAATGAAAAACTGTTTTTT
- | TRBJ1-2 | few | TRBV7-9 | CASSLVGETYGYTF | TGTGCCAGCAGCTTAGTGGGGGAGACTTATGGCTACACCTTC
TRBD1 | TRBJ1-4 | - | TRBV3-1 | CASSNLPGQGVERLFF | TGTGCCAGCAGCAACCTTCCGGGACAGGGGGTCGAAAGACTGTTTTTT
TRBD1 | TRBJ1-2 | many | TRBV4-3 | CASSQWTGGGYTF | TGCGCCAGCAGCCAATGGACAGGCGGAGGCTACACCTTC
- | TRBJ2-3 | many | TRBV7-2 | CASSPSRATDTQYF | TGTGCCAGCAGCCCCTCTCGGGCCACAGATACGCAGTATTTT
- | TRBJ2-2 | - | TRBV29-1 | CSAERRAVAGELFF | TGCAGCGCCGAGCGGAGGGCCGTCGCCGGGGAGCTGTTTTTT
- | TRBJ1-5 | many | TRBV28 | CASSFVSSNQPQHF | TGTGCCAGCAGTTTCGTGAGTAGCAATCAGCCCCAGCATTTT
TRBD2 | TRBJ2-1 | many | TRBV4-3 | CASSQEREGAYNEQFF | TGCGCCAGCAGCCAGGAGCGGGAGGGAGCCTACAATGAGCAGTTCTTC
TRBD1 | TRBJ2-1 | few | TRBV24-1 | CATSGDRGTYNEQFF | TGTGCCACCAGTGGCGACAGGGGGACTTACAATGAGCAGTTCTTC
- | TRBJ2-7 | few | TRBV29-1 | CSVEEGDRPYEQYF | TGCAGCGTTGAAGAGGGGGATAGGCCCTACGAGCAGTACTTC
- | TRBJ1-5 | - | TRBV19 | CASSIDSATVNQPQHF | TGTGCCAGTAGTATAGACTCTGCTACAGTTAATCAGCCCCAGCATTTT
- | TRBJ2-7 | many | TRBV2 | CASSAQASSYEQYF | TGTGCCAGCAGTGCACAGGCTAGCTCCTACGAGCAGTACTTC
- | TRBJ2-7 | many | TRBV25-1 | CASSAGQPYEQYF | TGTGCCAGCAGTGCCGGGCAGCCGTACGAGCAGTACTTC
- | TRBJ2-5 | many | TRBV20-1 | CSARDEGGGPQYF | TGCAGTGCTAGAGATGAGGGGGGAGGGCCCCAGTACTTC
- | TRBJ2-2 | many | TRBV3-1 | CASSQGRSGELFF | TGTGCCAGCAGCCAAGGGCGTTCCGGGGAGCTGTTTTTT
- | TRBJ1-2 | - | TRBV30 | CAWNLGSVYGYTF | TGTGCCTGGAATCTGGGCAGTGTGTATGGCTACACCTTC
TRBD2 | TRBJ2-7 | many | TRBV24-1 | CASRSGSGEQYF | TGTGCCAGCCGGAGCGGGAGTGGCGAGCAGTACTTC
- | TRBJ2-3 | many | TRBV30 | CAWSGPGGTDTQYF | TGTGCCTGGAGTGGGCCGGGAGGCACAGATACGCAGTATTTT
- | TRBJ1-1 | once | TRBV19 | CASLPMAGENTEAFF | TGTGCCAGTCTCCCCATGGCTGGGGAGAACACTGAAGCTTTCTTT
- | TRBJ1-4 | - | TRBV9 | CASSGRGSTNEKLFF | TGTGCCAGCAGCGGCAGGGGTTCAACTAATGAAAAACTGTTTTTT